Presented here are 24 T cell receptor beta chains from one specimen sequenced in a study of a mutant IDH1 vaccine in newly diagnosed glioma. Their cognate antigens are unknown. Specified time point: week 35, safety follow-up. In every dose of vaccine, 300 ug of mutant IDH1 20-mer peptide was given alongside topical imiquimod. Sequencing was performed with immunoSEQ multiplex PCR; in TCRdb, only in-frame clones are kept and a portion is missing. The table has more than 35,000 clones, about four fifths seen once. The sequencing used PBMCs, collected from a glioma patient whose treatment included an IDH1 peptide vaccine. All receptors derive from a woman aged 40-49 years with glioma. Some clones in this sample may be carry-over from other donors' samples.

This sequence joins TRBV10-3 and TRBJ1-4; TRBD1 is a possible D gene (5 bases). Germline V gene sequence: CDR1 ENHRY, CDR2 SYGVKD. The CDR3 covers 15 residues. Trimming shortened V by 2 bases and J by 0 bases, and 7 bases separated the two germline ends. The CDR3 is CAISERGTTNEKLFF. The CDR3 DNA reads TGTGCCATCAGTGAGCGGGGGACAACTAATGAAAAACTGTTTTTT.

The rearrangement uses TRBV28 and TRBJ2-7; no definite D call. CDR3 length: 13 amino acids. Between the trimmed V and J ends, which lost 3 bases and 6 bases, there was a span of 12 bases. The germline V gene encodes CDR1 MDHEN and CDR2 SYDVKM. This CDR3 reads CASSFPTGTEQYF. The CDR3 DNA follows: TGTGCCAGCAGTTTCCCGACTGGTACCGAGCAGTACTTC.

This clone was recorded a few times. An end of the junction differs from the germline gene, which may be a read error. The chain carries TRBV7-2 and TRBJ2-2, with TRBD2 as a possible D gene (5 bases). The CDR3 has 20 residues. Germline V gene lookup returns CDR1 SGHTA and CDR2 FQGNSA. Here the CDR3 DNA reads TGTGCCAGCAGCCTAGCCGATGCTCTGTCCAGGCCAGGCCGGCACGGGGAGCTGTTTTTT. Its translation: CASSLADALSRPGRHGELFF.

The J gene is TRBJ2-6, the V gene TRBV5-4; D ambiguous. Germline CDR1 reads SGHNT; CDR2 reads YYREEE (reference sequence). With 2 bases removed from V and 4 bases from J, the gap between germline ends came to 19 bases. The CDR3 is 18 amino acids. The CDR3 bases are TGTGCCAGCAGCTTAGGTGCCTTAGGGCTGGGAGGGGCCAACGTCCTGACTTTC. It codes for CASSLGALGLGGANVLTF.

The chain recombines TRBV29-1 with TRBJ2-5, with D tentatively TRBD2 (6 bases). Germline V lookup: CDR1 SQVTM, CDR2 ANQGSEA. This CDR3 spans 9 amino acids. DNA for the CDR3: TGCAGTTCCGGGGGACCCCAGTACTTC. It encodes CSSGGPQYF.

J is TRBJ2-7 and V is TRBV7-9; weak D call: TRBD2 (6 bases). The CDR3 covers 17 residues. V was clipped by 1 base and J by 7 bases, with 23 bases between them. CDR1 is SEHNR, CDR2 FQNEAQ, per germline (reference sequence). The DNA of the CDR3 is TGTGCCAGCAGCTTAGATGGGGCGGGGCAGGGCCAAGGGGAGCAGTACTTC. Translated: CASSLDGAGQGQGEQYF. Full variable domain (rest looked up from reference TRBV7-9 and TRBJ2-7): DTGVSQNPRHKITKRGQNVTFRCDPISEHNRLYWYRQTLGQGPEFLTYFQNEAQLEKSRLLSDRFSAERPKGSFSTLEIQRTEQGDSAMYLCASSLDGAGQGQGEQYFGPGTRLTVT.

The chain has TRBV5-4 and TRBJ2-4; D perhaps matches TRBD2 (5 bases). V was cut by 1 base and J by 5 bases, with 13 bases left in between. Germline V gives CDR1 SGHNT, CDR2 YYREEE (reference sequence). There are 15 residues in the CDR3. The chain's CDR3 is CASSLTGDGQNIQYF. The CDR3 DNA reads TGTGCCAGCAGCTTGACCGGGGATGGGCAAAACATTCAGTACTTC.

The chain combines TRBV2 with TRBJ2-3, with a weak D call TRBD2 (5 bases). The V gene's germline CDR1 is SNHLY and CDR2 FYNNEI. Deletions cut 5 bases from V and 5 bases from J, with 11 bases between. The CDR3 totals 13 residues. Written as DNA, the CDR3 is TGTGCCAGCAGTCGGGGAGAGGGAGATACGCAGTATTTT. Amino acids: CASSRGEGDTQYF.

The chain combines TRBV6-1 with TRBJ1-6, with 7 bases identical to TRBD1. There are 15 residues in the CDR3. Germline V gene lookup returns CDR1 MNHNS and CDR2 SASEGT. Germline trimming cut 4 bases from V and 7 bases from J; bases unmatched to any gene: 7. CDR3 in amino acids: CASSVRGTENSPLHF. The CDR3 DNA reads TGTGCCAGCAGTGTCCGTGGGACAGAAAATTCACCCCTCCACTTT.

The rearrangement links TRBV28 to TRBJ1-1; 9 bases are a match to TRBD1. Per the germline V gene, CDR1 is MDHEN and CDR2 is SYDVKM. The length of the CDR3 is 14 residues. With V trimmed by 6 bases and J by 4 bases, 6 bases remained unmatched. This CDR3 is CASRDPTGGTEAFF. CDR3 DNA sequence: TGTGCCAGCAGGGATCCGACAGGGGGCACTGAAGCTTTCTTT.

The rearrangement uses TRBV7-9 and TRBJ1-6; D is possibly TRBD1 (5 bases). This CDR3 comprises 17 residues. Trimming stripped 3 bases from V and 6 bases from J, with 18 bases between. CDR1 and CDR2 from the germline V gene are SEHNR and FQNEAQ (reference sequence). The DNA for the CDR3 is TGTGCCAGCAGCTTGACGGCCGGGGACGTCTCTAATTCACCCCTCCACTTT. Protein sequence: CASSLTAGDVSNSPLHF.

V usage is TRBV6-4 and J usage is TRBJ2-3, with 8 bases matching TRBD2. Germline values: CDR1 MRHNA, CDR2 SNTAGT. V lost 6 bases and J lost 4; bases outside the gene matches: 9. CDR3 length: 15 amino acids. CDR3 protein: CASSADSGIPDTQYF. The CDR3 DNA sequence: TGTGCCAGCAGCGCCGATAGCGGGATCCCAGATACGCAGTATTTT.

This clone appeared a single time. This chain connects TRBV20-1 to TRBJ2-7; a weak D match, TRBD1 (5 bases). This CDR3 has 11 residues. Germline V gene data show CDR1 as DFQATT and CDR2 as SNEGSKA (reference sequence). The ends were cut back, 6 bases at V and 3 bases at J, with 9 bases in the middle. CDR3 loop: CSAPGFYEQYF. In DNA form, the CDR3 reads TGCAGTGCACCAGGGTTCTACGAGCAGTACTTC.

The CDR3 loop reads CASSLAGVNRGVDIQYF. DNA of the CDR3: TGCGCCAGCAGCTTGGCGGGCGTAAACAGAGGTGTGGACATTCAGTACTTC. The genes are TRBV5-1 and TRBJ2-4, with D unresolved. The V and J ends lost 0 bases and 8 bases respectively, with 21 bases between them. The CDR3 has 17 residues. The germline gives CDR1 SGHRS, CDR2 YFSETQ.

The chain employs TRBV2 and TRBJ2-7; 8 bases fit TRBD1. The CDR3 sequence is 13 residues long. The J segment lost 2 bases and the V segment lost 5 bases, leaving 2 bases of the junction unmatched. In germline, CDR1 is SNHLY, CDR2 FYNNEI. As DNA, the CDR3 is TGTGCCAGCAGTCGGGACAGGACCTACGAGCAGTACTTC. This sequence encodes CASSRDRTYEQYF.

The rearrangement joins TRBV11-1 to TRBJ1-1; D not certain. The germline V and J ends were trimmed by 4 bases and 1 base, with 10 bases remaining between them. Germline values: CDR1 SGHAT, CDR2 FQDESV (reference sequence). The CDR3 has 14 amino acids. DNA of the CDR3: TGTGCCAGCAGCTCAAGGAAGTGGAACACTGAAGCTTTCTTT. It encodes CASSSRKWNTEAFF. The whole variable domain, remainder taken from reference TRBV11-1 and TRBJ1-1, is EAEVAQSPRYKITEKSQAVAFWCDPISGHATLYWYRQILGQGPELLVQFQDESVVDDSQLPKDRFSAERLKGVDSTLKIQPAELGDSAMYLCASSSRKWNTEAFFGQGTRLTVV.

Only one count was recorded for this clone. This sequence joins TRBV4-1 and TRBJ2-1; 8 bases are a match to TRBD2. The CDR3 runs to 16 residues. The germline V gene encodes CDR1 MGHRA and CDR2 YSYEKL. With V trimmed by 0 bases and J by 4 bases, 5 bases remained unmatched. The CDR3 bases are TGCGCCAGCAGCCAAGAGGCAGCGGGGGCTTACAATGAGCAGTTCTTC. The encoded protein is CASSQEAAGAYNEQFF.

This CDR3 is CASSLDTGGDIYEQYF. Written as DNA, the CDR3 is TGTGCCAGCAGCTTAGACACAGGGGGTGACATCTACGAGCAGTACTTC. V gene TRBV7-9 combines with J gene TRBJ2-7; 8 bases agree with TRBD1. V gave up 1 base and J gave up 3 bases; unmatched junction bases: 8. The V gene's germline CDR1 is SEHNR and CDR2 FQNEAQ (reference sequence). This CDR3 has 16 amino acids.

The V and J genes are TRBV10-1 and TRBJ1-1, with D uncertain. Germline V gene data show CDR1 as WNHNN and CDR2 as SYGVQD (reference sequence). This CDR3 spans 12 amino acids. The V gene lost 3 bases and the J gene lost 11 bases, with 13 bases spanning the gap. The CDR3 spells CASSDDTLLAFF. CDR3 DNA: TGCGCCAGCAGTGACGATACGTTATTGGCTTTCTTT.

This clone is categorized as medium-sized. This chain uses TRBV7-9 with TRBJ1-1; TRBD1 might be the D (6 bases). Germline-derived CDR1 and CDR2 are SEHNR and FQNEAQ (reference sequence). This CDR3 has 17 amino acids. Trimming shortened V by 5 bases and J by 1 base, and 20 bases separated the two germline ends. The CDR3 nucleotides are TGTGCCAGCAGCCCAAAGCCGACGGGGGCTCGGAACACTGAAGCTTTCTTT. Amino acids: CASSPKPTGARNTEAFF.

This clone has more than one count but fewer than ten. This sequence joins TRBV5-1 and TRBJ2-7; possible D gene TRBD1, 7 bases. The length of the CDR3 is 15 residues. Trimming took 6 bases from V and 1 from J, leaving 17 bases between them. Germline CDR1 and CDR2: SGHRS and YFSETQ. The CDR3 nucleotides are TGCGCCAGCACCCTGACAGGGCGGGGATCCTACGAGCAGTACTTC. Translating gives CASTLTGRGSYEQYF.

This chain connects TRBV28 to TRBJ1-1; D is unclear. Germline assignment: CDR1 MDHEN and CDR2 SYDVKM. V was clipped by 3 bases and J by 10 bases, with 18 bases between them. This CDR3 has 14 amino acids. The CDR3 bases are TGTGCCAGCAGTTTTTCAGAATCCCTGGCGACAGCTTTCTTT. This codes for CASSFSESLATAFF. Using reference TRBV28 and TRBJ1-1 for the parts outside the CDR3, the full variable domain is DVKVTQSSRYLVKRTGEKVFLECVQDMDHENMFWYRQDPGLGLRLIYFSYDVKMKEKGDIPEGYSVSREKKERFSLILESASTNQTSMYLCASSFSESLATAFFGQGTRLTVV.

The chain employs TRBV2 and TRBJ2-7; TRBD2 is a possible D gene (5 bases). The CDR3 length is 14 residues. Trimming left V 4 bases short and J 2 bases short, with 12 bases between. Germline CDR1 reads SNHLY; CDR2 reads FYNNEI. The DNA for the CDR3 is TGTGCCAGCAGTGCAGGACTTCCACCCTACGAGCAGTACTTC. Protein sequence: CASSAGLPPYEQYF.

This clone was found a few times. CDR3 protein: CASLRQGTATDTQYF. The CDR3, as DNA: TGTGCCAGCCTGAGACAGGGCACTGCCACAGATACGCAGTATTTT. The V gene is TRBV7-9, the J gene TRBJ2-3; TRBD1 aligns across 7 bases. CDR3 length: 15 amino acids. The V segment lost 8 bases and the J segment 2 bases; nucleotides outside the gene matches: 10. Germline CDR1 SEHNR, CDR2 FQNEAQ (reference sequence).